A selection of T cell receptor beta chains follows, all from one sample in a study of blood T cell repertoires in COVID-19. Only in-frame clones appear in the TCRdb table, and some are missing; sequencing was by immunoSEQ multiplex PCR. The sample records 130,000 to 150,000 clones, about 84% being singletons. Source material: peripheral blood. The receptor source for this set is a woman aged 50 to 60 with acute or convalescent COVID-19. The CDR3 runs from the conserved cysteine through the conserved F or W. The D gene is left open where the match is weak. Only some rows state a clone size, as once, few, many or a class for expanded clones.

cdr3_aa	cdr3_nt	d_call	v_call	j_call	clone_size
CASSFGGAQTLYNEQFF	TGTGCCAGCAGCTTCGGGGGGGCACAGACTCTCTACAATGAGCAGTTCTTC	TRBD2	TRBV7-9	TRBJ2-1	-
CASSPLSGTSYNEQFF	TGTGCCAGCAGCCCCCTCTCCGGGACTAGCTACAATGAGCAGTTCTTC	TRBD2	TRBV11-1	TRBJ2-1	-
CASSFSPGGNQPQHF	TGTGCCAGCAGCTTCTCTCCGGGGGGCAATCAGCCCCAGCATTTT	-	TRBV9	TRBJ1-5	-
CSASDSPRQLNYGYTF	TGCAGTGCTAGTGATTCTCCCAGGCAGCTGAACTATGGCTACACCTTC	-	TRBV20-1	TRBJ1-2	-
CASSPFVGARSTEAFF	TGTGCCAGCAGCCCCTTCGTAGGGGCGCGTTCCACTGAAGCTTTCTTT	-	TRBV11-1	TRBJ1-1	few
CASTGHPNYGYTF	TGTGCCAGCACGGGACACCCCAACTATGGCTACACCTTC	-	TRBV28	TRBJ1-2	-
CASPRQTGELFF	TGTGCCAGCCCCAGACAAACCGGGGAGCTGTTTTTT	-	TRBV18	TRBJ2-2	-
CASSIDRGNEKLFF	TGTGCCAGTAGTATAGACAGGGGGAACGAAAAACTGTTTTTT	TRBD1	TRBV19	TRBJ1-4	-
CASRTGQGGQPQHF	TGTGCCAGCAGAACGGGACAGGGCGGGCAGCCCCAGCATTTT	TRBD1	TRBV7-2	TRBJ1-5	-
CASRGVVPGAEAFF	TGTGCCAGCAGAGGGGTTGTTCCAGGGGCTGAAGCTTTCTTT	-	TRBV2	TRBJ1-1	-
CARSSRGGYNEQFF	TGTGCCAGAAGCTCCCGGGGGGGTTACAATGAGCAGTTCTTC	-	TRBV7-5	TRBJ2-1	-